The clone carrying this TCR beta chain was counted once. As yet, its antigen is unknown. The assay ran at deep level. Per sorted-subset replicate PCR, input was approximately 0.2 ug DNA, representing 30,000 or so T cell genomes. The assay was immunoSEQ multiplex PCR, and TCRdb's table has in-frame clones only and misses some. Among approximately 2.4 million clones listed, 90% to 96% were seen once. The data originate from a study of shared clonotypes between healthy human individuals. On the study more broadly: A donor's plate count was three for CD4 naive and three for CD4 memory; CD8 naive had two and CD8 memory one. Study conclusions and caveats: Tissues were not sampled, only blood, and their repertoires likely differ.

The sequence was obtained from a man between 18 and 29 years old in good health. The sequenced sample was naive CD4+ T cells sorted from blood. Specified subset: CD45RA+ positively selected.

The DNA of the CDR3 is TGTGCCAGCAGCTCTGGGGGCAGCACTAATGAAAAACTGTTTTTT. Translating gives CASSSGGSTNEKLFF. The J gene is TRBJ1-4, the V gene TRBV4-2; D is possibly TRBD1 (6 bases). V gave up 5 bases and J gave up 2 bases, with 12 bases separating them. Looked up from germline, CDR1 is LGHNA and CDR2 is YNFKEQ. This CDR3 contains 15 residues.